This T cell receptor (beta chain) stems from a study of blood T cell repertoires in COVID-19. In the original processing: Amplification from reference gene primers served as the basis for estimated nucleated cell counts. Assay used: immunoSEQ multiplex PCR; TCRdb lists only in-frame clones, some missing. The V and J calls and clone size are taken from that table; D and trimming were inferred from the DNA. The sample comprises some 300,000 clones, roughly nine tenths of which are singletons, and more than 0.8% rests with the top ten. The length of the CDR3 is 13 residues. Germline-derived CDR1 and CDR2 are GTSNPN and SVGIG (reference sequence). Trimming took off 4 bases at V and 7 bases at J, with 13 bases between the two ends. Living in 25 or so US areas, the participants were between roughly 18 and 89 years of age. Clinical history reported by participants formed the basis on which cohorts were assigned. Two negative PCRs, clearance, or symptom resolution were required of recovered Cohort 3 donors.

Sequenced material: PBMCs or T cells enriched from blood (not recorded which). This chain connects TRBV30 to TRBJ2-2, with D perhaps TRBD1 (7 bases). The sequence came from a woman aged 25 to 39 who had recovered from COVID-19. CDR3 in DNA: TGTGCCTGGACGAGACAGGGAGGCGGGGAGCTGTTTTTT. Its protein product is CAWTRQGGGELFF.